These 11 T cell receptor beta chains were all obtained from the same sample, sequenced in a study of T cell responses to AZD1222 COVID-19 vaccine. The protocol was immunoSEQ multiplex PCR, while the TCRdb copy is restricted to in-frame clones and leaves out a portion. This sample has about 140,000 clones, with roughly 90% found just once. The source was peripheral blood, collected on day 0 of AZD1222 vaccination. All receptors come from an adult in good health.

The rearrangement uses TRBV7-9 and TRBJ2-7, with D possibly called TRBD1 or TRBD2 (5 bases each). The CDR3 consists of 16 residues. Germline values: CDR1 SEHNR, CDR2 FQNEAQ (reference sequence). The ends were cut back, 5 bases at V and 0 bases at J, with 17 bases in the middle. Here the CDR3 reads CASSRPPGTSSYEQYF. The CDR3 DNA reads TGTGCCAGCAGCCGCCCCCCGGGGACCAGCTCCTACGAGCAGTACTTC. The whole variable domain, filled in from reference TRBV7-9 and TRBJ2-7, reads DTGVSQNPRHKITKRGQNVTFRCDPISEHNRLYWYRQTLGQGPEFLTYFQNEAQLEKSRLLSDRFSAERPKGSFSTLEIQRTEQGDSAMYLCASSRPPGTSSYEQYFGPGTRLTVT.

Here the CDR3 DNA reads TGTGCCAGCACCGGGGGCACCGGGGAGCTGTTTTTT. Amino acids: CASTGGTGELFF. V usage is TRBV12-3 or TRBV12-4 and J usage is TRBJ2-2; possibly TRBD2 for D (6 bases). The CDR3 runs to 12 residues. Deletions cut 7 bases from V and 4 bases from J, with 7 bases between.

The chain recombines TRBV27 with TRBJ2-7; D possibly uses TRBD1 or TRBD2 (5 bases each). This CDR3 is built from 15 residues. Germline V gene sequence: CDR1 MNHEY, CDR2 SMNVEV (reference sequence). V dropped 2 bases and J dropped 6 bases, with 17 bases sitting between them. The CDR3 DNA follows: TGTGCCAGCAGTTTAATTGGGACCGCTCGGGGCGAGCAGTACTTC. It codes for CASSLIGTARGEQYF.

This rearrangement joins TRBV5-1 to TRBJ2-5; maybe TRBD1 (5 bases). Germline CDR1 is SGHRS and CDR2 is YFSETQ. The V gene lost 0 bases and the J gene lost 5 bases, with 11 bases spanning the gap. This CDR3 contains 14 residues. The CDR3 spells CASSLVPRVETQYF. The CDR3 coding sequence is TGCGCCAGCAGCTTGGTCCCCAGGGTCGAGACCCAGTACTTC.

The chain couples TRBV27 to TRBJ1-2, with no clear D. Germline loops: CDR1 MNHEY, CDR2 SMNVEV (reference sequence). This CDR3 contains 14 residues. V was pared by 5 bases and J by 4 bases, with 14 bases between. The CDR3 sequence: CASSQKGAGYGYTF. The CDR3 nucleotides read TGTGCCAGCAGTCAAAAGGGCGCGGGCTATGGCTACACCTTC.

This rearrangement joins TRBV5-1 to TRBJ2-1; no firm D call. The V and J ends lost 4 bases and 2 bases respectively, with 13 bases between them. CDR1 and CDR2 (germline): SGHRS, YFSETQ. CDR3 size: 15 residues. As DNA, the CDR3 is TGCGCCAGCAGCCCTGGAAGGGAAGCCTACAATGAGCAGTTCTTC. Residues: CASSPGREAYNEQFF.

This rearrangement joins TRBV4-1 to TRBJ2-7, with TRBD1 as a possible D gene (6 bases). Germline V lookup: CDR1 MGHRA, CDR2 YSYEKL. CDR3 length equals 16 residues. Trimming removed 1 base from V and 2 bases from J, with 15 bases in between. CDR3: CASSQAYRDTAYEQYF. The CDR3 DNA follows: TGCGCCAGCAGCCAAGCCTATCGGGACACCGCCTACGAGCAGTACTTC.

The rearrangement joins TRBV14 to TRBJ1-2; D is perhaps TRBD1 (5 bases). The CDR3 runs 18 residues. The germline V and J ends were trimmed by 3 bases and 1 base, with 21 bases remaining between them. CDR1 and CDR2 (germline): SGHDN, FVKESK. CDR3 residues: CASSQYRGRRLNNYGYTF. The CDR3 nucleotides read TGTGCCAGCAGCCAGTACCGGGGCCGGCGATTGAATAACTATGGCTACACCTTC.

The chain joins TRBV27 to TRBJ1-1, with D uncertain. CDR3 length: 13 amino acids. V gave up 3 bases and J gave up 0 bases, with 5 bases separating them. The germline gives CDR1 MNHEY, CDR2 SMNVEV (reference sequence). This CDR3 reads CASSFYMNTEAFF. Here the CDR3 DNA reads TGTGCCAGCAGTTTCTATATGAACACTGAAGCTTTCTTT.

The rearrangement uses TRBV3-1 (or the pseudogene TRBV3-2) and TRBJ2-5; 9 bases are shared with TRBD1. In germline, CDR1 is LGHDT, CDR2 YNNKEL (reference sequence). J was trimmed by 3 bases and V by 4 bases; bases with no gene match: 9. The CDR3 runs 16 residues. CDR3 residues: CASSPSMDRGEETQYF. The CDR3 nucleotides read TGTGCCAGCAGCCCATCGATGGACAGGGGAGAAGAGACCCAGTACTTC.

The rearrangement joins TRBV10-3 to TRBJ2-7, with D hard to call. Germline V gives CDR1 ENHRY, CDR2 SYGVKD. This CDR3 has 13 amino acids. V lost 4 bases to trimming and J lost 6 bases, with 13 bases between them. Here the CDR3 DNA reads TGTGCCATCAGTGTGCTAGGAGAGATCGAGCAGTACTTC. Protein sequence: CAISVLGEIEQYF.